This TCR beta chain was retrieved from a study of regulatory T cells in long-lasting Graves disease. Libraries of TCR beta came from iRepertoire HTBI primers plus Arm-PCR of CDR3 regions. Via MiXCR, TCRdb re-called the multiplex PCR reads, giving one row per CDR3 protein. The table includes hundreds of thousands of distinct CDR3 sequences, 13% detected once. Time point defined: newly diagnosed GD, antithyroid drugs for less than 3 months. PBMCs provided the RNA from which the TCR library was made. In addition, the sample was reused for a study of T cells in Graves' hyperthyroidism and ophthalmopathy. From that paper: Exclusion of a patient resulted from uncontrolled infection, other autoimmune disease, pregnancy or lactation. HTBI primers drove first-round RT-PCR of the TCR CDR3.

The sample consisted of peripheral blood mononuclear cells (PBMCs), taken at new diagnosis, from a patient treated with antithyroid drugs. This TCR came from a man aged 25 to 40 with Graves disease.

This CDR3 reads CASSLAWGRTETYGYTF. CDR3 bases: TGTGCCAGCAGCTTAGCCTGGGGGCGAACGGAAACTTATGGCTACACCTTC. The chain has TRBV11-1 and TRBJ1-2; maybe TRBD1 (6 bases). Germline assignment: CDR1 SGHAT and CDR2 FQDESV (reference sequence). The CDR3 is made up of 17 amino acids. Between the trimmed V and J ends, which lost 0 bases and 5 bases, there was a span of 19 bases.